This T cell receptor beta chain was obtained from a study of control samples from healthy donors and cancer patients (dated by TCRdb to the early 2020s). Points on this clone: The target of this receptor is not known. No per-base quality is available; no much larger clone lies one base away.

V lost 5 bases and J lost 3 bases, and the count of bases not matched to a germline gene is 7. The CDR3, from cysteine to phenylalanine, totals 15 residues. Of all the DNA, just the CDR3 is kept, 45 bases in frame from base 1. From the germline V gene, CDR1 is SGHAT and CDR2 is FQNNGV. The library was obtained by the immunoSEQ multiplex PCR assay. TCRdb took over this immuneACCESS table, retaining in-frame rearrangements with V and J assigned. Such tables are incomplete; in checked studies, under half of the missing clones stem from an unresolved V gene, and the remainder is unexplained. Here the sample has some 150,000 clones; 85% to 95% occur a single time. Around 14% of the sample rests with the top ten.

Material for sequencing was blood. The TCR comes from a middle-aged man in good health. The chain employs TRBV11-2 and TRBJ1-3, and 7 junction bases match TRBD1. Here is the DNA: TGTGCCAGCAGCCCGCCACAGGGGCATGGAAACACCATATATTTT. It translates as CASSPPQGHGNTIYF.